The 14 T cell receptor beta chains presented below share a single source sample, sequenced in a study of blood T cell repertoires in COVID-19. Method: immunoSEQ multiplex PCR; TCRdb's copy keeps in-frame clones and lacks some. The sample holds around 40,000 clones, over 85% seen once. Sequenced: peripheral blood. These receptors were taken from a human donor with active COVID-19. The donor label of this sample is uncertain.

The chain joins TRBV4-2 to TRBJ2-5; TRBD2 aligns across 10 bases. V gave up 0 bases and J gave up 5 bases; unmatched junction bases: 6. The CDR3 extends over 16 amino acids. The germline V gene encodes CDR1 LGHNA and CDR2 YNFKEQ. The CDR3 coding sequence is TGTGCCAGCAGCCAAGAACGAGCGGGAGGGCTGGAGACCCAGTACTTC. This codes for CASSQERAGGLETQYF.

The V gene is TRBV15, the J gene TRBJ1-2; no clear D gene. Germline-derived CDR1 and CDR2 are LNHNV and YYDKDF (reference sequence). CDR3 size: 12 residues. Deletions cut 3 bases from V and 2 bases from J, with 4 bases between. In DNA, the CDR3 is TGTGCCACCAGCAGCGGGAACTATGGCTACACCTTC. As protein: CATSSGNYGYTF.

The chain uses TRBV5-1 and TRBJ2-1, with TRBD2 identical over 9 bases. The V and J ends lost 4 bases and 4 bases, in that order; junction bases with no gene match: 9. The CDR3 is 16 residues long. Per germline, CDR1 SGHRS and CDR2 YFSETQ. The CDR3 spells CASSPPSGGPYNEQFF. The CDR3 region has the DNA TGCGCCAGCAGCCCGCCAAGCGGGGGGCCGTACAATGAGCAGTTCTTC.

This chain connects TRBV3-1 (or the pseudogene TRBV3-2) to TRBJ1-1; D is perhaps TRBD1 (5 bases). Germline CDR1 LGHDT, CDR2 YNNKEL (reference sequence). V was trimmed by 6 bases and J by 4 bases, leaving 15 bases between them. There are 14 residues in the CDR3. As DNA, the CDR3 is TGTGCCAGCAGTCGGACACAGGTGGGCACTGAAGCTTTCTTT. Protein: CASSRTQVGTEAFF.

This rearrangement joins TRBV14 to TRBJ2-1; tentative D call: TRBD2 (5 bases). Germline CDR1 and CDR2: SGHDN and FVKESK. The CDR3 has 15 residues. The V end lost 3 bases, the J end lost 2 bases, and 11 bases lay between the germline ends. The CDR3 loop reads CASSQLAQTYNEQFF. Written as DNA, the CDR3 is TGTGCCAGCAGCCAGCTAGCTCAGACCTACAATGAGCAGTTCTTC.

The CDR3: CATSDEEASGSRETQYF. In nucleotides, the CDR3 is TGTGCCACCAGTGACGAAGAGGCTAGCGGGAGTAGGGAGACCCAGTACTTC. V and J are TRBV24-1 and TRBJ2-5; 10 nucleotides match TRBD2. The CDR3 sequence is 17 residues long. Germline CDR1 is KGHDR and CDR2 is SFDVKD. V lost 4 bases and J lost 5; bases outside the gene matches: 12.

The chain links TRBV27 to TRBJ1-1; no reliable D call. The CDR3 is 15 amino acids. The V end lost 6 bases, the J end lost 1 base, and 15 bases lay between the germline ends. Germline CDR1 is MNHEY and CDR2 is SMNVEV (reference sequence). The CDR3 reads CASSPGREANTEAFF. The CDR3 DNA is TGTGCCAGCAGCCCCGGGAGGGAGGCGAACACTGAAGCTTTCTTT.

This sequence joins TRBV10-3 and TRBJ1-1; unclear D gene. This CDR3 contains 14 residues. V lost 4 bases and J lost 6, with 15 bases in between. Per germline, CDR1 ENHRY and CDR2 SYGVKD. In nucleotides, the CDR3 is TGTGCCATCAGTGTCGGTGAGGTCAGCGCTGAAGCTTTCTTT. Amino acids: CAISVGEVSAEAFF.

J is TRBJ2-7 and V is TRBV5-1; TRBD1 matches 9 bases. V trimming: 0 bases; J trimming: 11 bases; junction bases outside the gene matches: 12. CDR3 size: 15 residues. Germline V lookup: CDR1 SGHRS, CDR2 YFSETQ. CDR3 sequence: CASSLETGTGILEYF. CDR3 DNA sequence: TGCGCCAGCAGCTTGGAAACCGGGACAGGGATATTAGAGTACTTC.

This chain links TRBV29-1 with TRBJ1-1; possible D gene TRBD1, 5 bases. CDR1 and CDR2 from the germline V gene are SQVTM and ANQGSEA. This CDR3 region has 12 residues. CDR3 sequence (DNA): TGCAGTGGGGGAGGGGCGAACACTGAAGCTTTCTTT. Translating it yields CSGGGANTEAFF.

The chain has TRBV6-1 and TRBJ1-4; D is perhaps TRBD1 (5 bases). CDR1 is MNHNS, CDR2 SASEGT, per germline. V was trimmed by 1 base and J by 0 bases, leaving 12 bases between them. This CDR3 contains 17 residues. CDR3 region: CASSEGGGAATNEKLFF. The DNA of the CDR3 is TGTGCCAGCAGTGAAGGGGGAGGGGCGGCAACTAATGAAAAACTGTTTTTT.

The chain is built from TRBV7-9 and TRBJ2-3; 9 nucleotides match TRBD2. The CDR3 spans 17 residues. The ends lost 4 bases at V and 2 bases at J; junction bases unmatched: 10. CDR1 SEHNR and CDR2 FQNEAQ come from the germline V gene (reference sequence). This CDR3 reads CASSSITSGRSTDTQYF. DNA of the CDR3: TGTGCCAGCAGCTCTATTACTAGCGGGCGGTCCACAGATACGCAGTATTTT.

The rearrangement uses TRBV5-1 and TRBJ2-3, with 9 nucleotides matching TRBD2. The CDR3 spans 18 residues. V lost 4 bases and J lost 0; bases outside the gene matches: 12. The germline V gene has CDR1 SGHRS and CDR2 YFSETQ. As DNA, the CDR3 is TGCGCCAGCAGCCCTGGTAGTAGCGGGGGATATAGCACAGATACGCAGTATTTT. The encoded protein is CASSPGSSGGYSTDTQYF.

This sequence joins TRBV5-1 and TRBJ2-2, with D maybe TRBD2 (6 bases). Germline CDR1 and CDR2: SGHRS and YFSETQ. V was clipped by 0 bases and J by 6 bases, with 15 bases between them. CDR3 length equals 16 residues. CDR3 DNA sequence: TGCGCCAGCAGCTTGGAGGGACTCCCTAGCGCCGGGGAGCTGTTTTTT. Residues: CASSLEGLPSAGELFF.